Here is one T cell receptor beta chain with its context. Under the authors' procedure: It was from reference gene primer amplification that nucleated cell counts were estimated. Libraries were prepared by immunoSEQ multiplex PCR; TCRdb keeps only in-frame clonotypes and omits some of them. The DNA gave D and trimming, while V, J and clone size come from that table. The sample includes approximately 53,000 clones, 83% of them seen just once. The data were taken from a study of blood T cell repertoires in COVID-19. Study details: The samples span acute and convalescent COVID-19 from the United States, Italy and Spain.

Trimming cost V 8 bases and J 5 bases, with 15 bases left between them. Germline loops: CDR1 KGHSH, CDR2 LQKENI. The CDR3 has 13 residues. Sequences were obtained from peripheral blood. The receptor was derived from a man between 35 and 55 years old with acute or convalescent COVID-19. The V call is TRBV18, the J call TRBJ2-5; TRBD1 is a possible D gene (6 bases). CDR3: CASRGGHWETQYF. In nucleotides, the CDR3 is TGTGCCAGCCGAGGGGGACACTGGGAGACCCAGTACTTC.